This passage covers 22 T cell receptor beta chains from one sample sequenced in a study of blood T cell repertoires in COVID-19. Clones were sequenced by immunoSEQ multiplex PCR, and TCRdb holds only the in-frame ones, with some missing. The sample shows tens of thousands of clones, roughly 86% of them seen only once. The sample comprised peripheral blood. Source of these receptors: a man between 60 and 70 years old with COVID-19, enrolled during active disease.

This chain uses TRBV9 with TRBJ1-4; D is ambiguous. The CDR3 runs 15 residues. Germline CDR1 reads SGDLS; CDR2 reads YYNGEE. Trimming took off 4 bases at V and 4 bases at J, with 14 bases between the two ends. The CDR3 here is CASSTFGGSNEKLFF. CDR3 coding DNA: TGTGCCAGCAGCACATTTGGAGGGAGTAATGAAAAACTGTTTTTT.

This sequence joins TRBV28 and TRBJ1-4; no reliable D call. With 10 bases removed from V and 3 bases from J, the gap between germline ends came to 15 bases. Germline-derived CDR1 and CDR2 are MDHEN and SYDVKM. The CDR3 contains 14 residues. The CDR3 DNA is TGTGCCACCCATTCCGGGAGATCTAATGAAAAACTGTTTTTT. This codes for CATHSGRSNEKLFF. The whole variable domain, filled in from reference TRBV28 and TRBJ1-4, reads DVKVTQSSRYLVKRTGEKVFLECVQDMDHENMFWYRQDPGLGLRLIYFSYDVKMKEKGDIPEGYSVSREKKERFSLILESASTNQTSMYLCATHSGRSNEKLFFGSGTQLSVL.

The rearrangement uses TRBV28 and TRBJ1-4, with D maybe TRBD1 (5 bases). Looked up from germline, CDR1 is MDHEN and CDR2 is SYDVKM. The CDR3 length is 13 residues. V dropped 6 bases and J dropped 7 bases, with 12 bases sitting between them. The CDR3 here is CASSPSGGEKLFF. Written as DNA, the CDR3 is TGTGCCAGCAGCCCCTCGGGGGGTGAAAAACTGTTTTTT.

The gene calls are TRBV28 and TRBJ1-1; no clear D gene. Deletions cut 7 bases from V and 3 bases from J, with 9 bases between. The CDR3 contains 12 residues. The germline gives CDR1 MDHEN, CDR2 SYDVKM. The CDR3 region is CASTLEDTEAFF. The CDR3 DNA is TGTGCCAGCACCCTTGAGGACACTGAAGCTTTCTTT.

This chain connects TRBV6-2 or TRBV6-3 to TRBJ1-1; no clear D. This CDR3 has 14 residues. V gave up 5 bases and J gave up 2 bases, with 12 bases separating them. Per the germline V gene, CDR1 is MNHEY and CDR2 is SVGEGT. CDR3 bases: TGTGCCAGCAGTCCCCCCCATTTTAACACTGAAGCTTTCTTT. It codes for CASSPPHFNTEAFF.

The V gene is TRBV28, the J gene TRBJ2-7; TRBD1 is a possible D gene (6 bases). The CDR3 length is 14 residues. Trimming shortened V by 2 bases and J by 5 bases, and 13 bases separated the two germline ends. From germline, CDR1 is MDHEN and CDR2 SYDVKM. CDR3: CASSLNRVLHEQYF. CDR3 coding DNA: TGTGCCAGCAGTTTAAACAGGGTATTACACGAGCAGTACTTC.

The rearrangement links TRBV29-1 to TRBJ2-1, with D perhaps TRBD1 (6 bases). The CDR3 loop spans 12 amino acids. Trimming pared 6 bases from V and 10 bases from J, leaving 16 bases between. Germline V gene sequence: CDR1 SQVTM, CDR2 ANQGSEA. For the CDR3, the DNA is TGCAGCGTAGCAACAGGGTATGGCGAGCAGTTCTTC. Translating it yields CSVATGYGEQFF.

This chain links TRBV4-1 with TRBJ2-2; 10 bases agree with TRBD2. Trimming removed 0 bases from V and 6 bases from J; junction bases left unmatched: 7. CDR3 length: 17 residues. The germline CDR1 and CDR2 sequences are MGHRA and YSYEKL. The CDR3: CASSQDFASGSPGELFF. In nucleotides, the CDR3 is TGCGCCAGCAGCCAAGATTTTGCTAGCGGGAGCCCCGGGGAGCTGTTTTTT.

The chain is built from TRBV2 and TRBJ2-7; 7 bases are shared with TRBD1. J gave up 6 bases and V 2 bases, and 7 bases lay outside the gene matches. Germline-derived CDR1 and CDR2 are SNHLY and FYNNEI. The CDR3 has 14 residues. CDR3 coding DNA: TGTGCCAGCAGTGAAATAAGGGGGCGCGTCGAGCAGTACTTC. It codes for CASSEIRGRVEQYF. Full variable domain (rest looked up from reference TRBV2 and TRBJ2-7): EPEVTQTPSHQVTQMGQEVILRCVPISNHLYFYWYRQILGQKVEFLVSFYNNEISEKSEIFDDQFSVERPDGSNFTLKIRSTKLEDSAMYFCASSEIRGRVEQYFGPGTRLTVT.

This clone was picked up one time. The chain joins TRBV5-1 to TRBJ1-1, with TRBD1 matching over 9 bases. Germline CDR1 SGHRS, CDR2 YFSETQ. With V trimmed by 0 bases and J by 5 bases, 5 bases remained unmatched. CDR3 length: 15 residues. The CDR3 loop is CASSLEQGAWTEAFF. In nucleotides, the CDR3 is TGCGCCAGCAGCTTGGAACAGGGGGCTTGGACTGAAGCTTTCTTT. Supplemented by reference TRBV5-1 and TRBJ1-1, the full variable domain reads KAGVTQTPRYLIKTRGQQVTLSCSPISGHRSVSWYQQTPGQGLQFLFEYFSETQRNKGNFPGRFSGRQFSNSRSEMNVSTLELGDSALYLCASSLEQGAWTEAFFGQGTRLTVV.

This chain uses TRBV7-7 with TRBJ2-2, with a possible D match to TRBD2 (6 bases). The germline CDR1 and CDR2 sequences are SSHAT and FNYEAQ (reference sequence). This CDR3 has 16 amino acids. Between the trimmed V and J ends, which lost 5 bases and 4 bases, there was a span of 17 bases. CDR3 DNA sequence: TGTGCCAGCAGCCAGGGCCCCGGGACTCCCACCGGGGAGCTGTTTTTT. It encodes CASSQGPGTPTGELFF.

The rearrangement links TRBV7-2 to TRBJ2-1; 8 bases are a match to TRBD2. The germline gives CDR1 SGHTA, CDR2 FQGNSA. The trim removed 0 bases at V and 6 bases at J, leaving 7 bases unmatched. The CDR3 length is 16 residues. Here the CDR3 DNA reads TGTGCCAGCAGCTTAGCGGCTAGCGGGTTGCGCAATGAGCAGTTCTTC. Protein product: CASSLAASGLRNEQFF.

The gene calls are TRBV5-1 and TRBJ2-1; 7 bases agree with TRBD1. After removal of 8 bases from V and 4 bases from J, the junction contained 15 bases not matched to a gene. This CDR3 is built from 16 residues. The V gene's germline CDR1 is SGHRS and CDR2 YFSETQ. The CDR3 reads CASSPGQPQLYNEQFF. The DNA of the CDR3 is TGCGCCAGTAGTCCGGGACAGCCGCAACTTTACAATGAGCAGTTCTTC. Full variable domain (outside the CDR3, taken from reference TRBV5-1 and TRBJ2-1): KAGVTQTPRYLIKTRGQQVTLSCSPISGHRSVSWYQQTPGQGLQFLFEYFSETQRNKGNFPGRFSGRQFSNSRSEMNVSTLELGDSALYLCASSPGQPQLYNEQFFGPGTRLTVL.

The V and J genes are TRBV11-3 and TRBJ2-1; 9 bases agree with TRBD2. The CDR3 totals 16 residues. The germline gives CDR1 SGHNT, CDR2 YENEEA. The V and J ends lost 5 bases and 6 bases, in that order; junction bases with no gene match: 11. The CDR3 DNA reads TGTGCCAGCAGCATCGGGGGCGGGAGGGCCGGCAATGAGCAGTTCTTC. Translation: CASSIGGGRAGNEQFF.

The V and J genes are TRBV7-9 and TRBJ1-4, with D perhaps TRBD1 (6 bases). The CDR3 runs to 14 residues. The germline CDR1 and CDR2 sequences are SEHNR and FQNEAQ (reference sequence). Trimming stripped 1 base from V and 7 bases from J, with 10 bases between. The CDR3 loop reads CASSLGGTPEKLFF. CDR3 in DNA: TGTGCCAGCAGCTTAGGAGGGACACCTGAAAAACTGTTTTTT. Full variable domain (rest looked up from reference TRBV7-9 and TRBJ1-4): DTGVSQNPRHKITKRGQNVTFRCDPISEHNRLYWYRQTLGQGPEFLTYFQNEAQLEKSRLLSDRFSAERPKGSFSTLEIQRTEQGDSAMYLCASSLGGTPEKLFFGSGTQLSVL.

The rearrangement uses TRBV19 and TRBJ2-2; the match to TRBD2 covers 7 bases. Losses at the gene ends were 7 bases for V and 1 base for J; bases not matched to a gene: 9. CDR1 LNHDA and CDR2 SQIVND come from the germline V gene (reference sequence). This CDR3 comprises 16 residues. The CDR3 nucleotides are TGTGCCAGTACTCCCCGTCGGGAGGTGAACACCGGGGAGCTGTTTTTT. It encodes CASTPRREVNTGELFF.

This clone was seen only once. This chain uses TRBV28 with TRBJ1-4; D is perhaps TRBD1 (6 bases). This CDR3 is 15 amino acids long. Trimming pared 5 bases from V and 4 bases from J, leaving 14 bases between. Germline CDR1 is MDHEN and CDR2 is SYDVKM. CDR3: CASSGNRGFNEKLFF. CDR3 nucleotides: TGTGCCAGCAGTGGAAATAGGGGGTTTAATGAAAAACTGTTTTTT.

V gene TRBV7-2 combines with J gene TRBJ1-2, with a possible D match to TRBD1 (6 bases). The CDR3 contains 12 residues. V lost 5 bases, J lost 8 bases, and 12 bases lay in between. The V gene's germline CDR1 is SGHTA and CDR2 FQGNSA. CDR3 sequence: CASSRGGLGYTF. DNA of the CDR3: TGTGCCAGCAGCAGGGGGGGTCTCGGCTACACCTTC. Filled out from reference TRBV7-2 and TRBJ1-2, the complete variable domain reads GAGVSQSPSNKVTEKGKDVELRCDPISGHTALYWYRQSLGQGLEFLIYFQGNSAPDKSGLPSDRFSAERTGGSVSTLTIQRTQQEDSAVYLCASSRGGLGYTFGSGTRLTVV.

This chain's CDR3 is CASSYSTGASELFF. CDR3 nucleotide sequence: TGTGCCAGCAGTTACTCGACAGGCGCCTCAGAACTGTTTTTT. The chain uses TRBV6-5 and TRBJ1-4, with D perhaps matching TRBD1 (6 bases). Germline V gene data show CDR1 as MNHEY and CDR2 as SVGAGI. V was trimmed by 0 bases and J by 12 bases, leaving 14 bases between them. The CDR3 has 14 amino acids.

The rearrangement links TRBV7-8 to TRBJ2-1; D is perhaps TRBD2 (5 bases). Germline CDR1 reads SGHVS; CDR2 reads FQNEAQ. The CDR3 is 14 residues long. V was shortened by 8 bases and J by 3 bases, with 14 bases between the two germline ends. CDR3 sequence (DNA): TGTGCCAGCCAGACCCAAACTAGCTACAATGAGCAGTTCTTC. Amino acid sequence: CASQTQTSYNEQFF.

The chain carries TRBV6-5 and TRBJ1-6, with 8 bases aligning to TRBD1. V lost 2 bases, J lost 6 bases, and 3 bases stayed unmatched. This CDR3 spans 15 amino acids. The germline V gene encodes CDR1 MNHEY and CDR2 SVGAGI. Here the CDR3 reads CASSYGDRPNSPLHF. In nucleotides, the CDR3 is TGTGCCAGCAGTTACGGGGACAGGCCTAATTCACCCCTCCACTTT.

This chain links TRBV24-1 with TRBJ2-1; the match to TRBD2 covers 14 bases. Germline CDR1 and CDR2: KGHDR and SFDVKD. CDR3 length: 15 amino acids. J was trimmed by 9 bases and V by 4 bases; bases with no gene match: 4. The CDR3 DNA reads TGTGCCACCAGTGACCCCGGGACTAGCGGGAGTGAGCAGTTCTTC. Amino acids: CATSDPGTSGSEQFF.